This TCR beta chain emerged from a study of a mutant IDH1 vaccine in newly diagnosed glioma (dated by TCRdb to 2020 to 2022). In terms of the full investigation: Vaccination was initiated 4-6 weeks after radiotherapy alone, or concurrently with temozolomide cycles in the chemotherapy-containing groups. Prior to enrollment, standard therapy consisting of radiotherapy alone, temozolomide alone, or radiochemotherapy with temozolomide had been administered to patients, with the combination being received by most patients. Longitudinal TCRB deep sequencing was done for 20 to 25 treated patients, wherever samples were available for exploratory analyses. The week-35 safety follow-up was designated visit V12, and the week-47 end of study was designated visit V13. Of the 32 patients who were treated, 62.5% were male and about 40% were female, and the mean age was about 40 years. Peripheral blood samples were drawn at six visits, namely V03 (baseline), V05, V07, V10, V12 and V13. The investigation overall reported the following: Across multiple MHC alleles, vaccine-induced immune responses were seen in around 93% of patients. Selection of PBMC samples for TCRB deep sequencing was based on availability. Pseudoprogression appeared unrelated to alterations in the top peripheral T cell clonotypes detected by TCRB sequencing. It was noted by the authors that analyses of patient blood samples could not be reproduced owing to sample limitations.

The time point label, as the study defines it: week 35, safety follow-up. Each vaccine dose was 300 ug of a 20-mer mutant IDH1 peptide in Montanide, given subcutaneously with topical imiquimod. Across visits V03 through V10, patients got a total of eight vaccinations, given in weeks 1, 3, 5, 7, 11, 15, 19 and 23. All donors had newly diagnosed IDH1-mutant astrocytomas of WHO grade 3 or 4 that showed loss of nuclear ATRX. The samples were drawn from NOA16, a multicentre, single-arm, open-label phase I trial in Germany that tested a mutant IDH1 peptide vaccine in humans for the first time. The DNeasy Blood and Tissue Kit was used to extract genomic DNA from EDTA blood for TCRB sequencing. The library relied on the immunoSEQ multiplex PCR assay. Rearranged TCR beta chain sequences were amplified using the hsTCRB Kit according to the manufacturer's protocol. Sequencing of TCRB libraries was carried out on an Illumina MiSeq. The study's processing was this. The proprietary platform of the kit vendor was used for demultiplexing, trimming and gene mapping. TCRdb provides this immuneACCESS table in a form limited to in-frame rearrangements. Some clones are lacking; in checked studies, under half of them reflect an unresolved V gene, and why the rest are absent is not known. V, J and clone size were drawn from that table, and D and trimming were deduced from the DNA. The sample has around 32,000 clones on record, around three quarters of them singletons. The top ten clonotypes cover 7.5% to 10% of the sample.

Based on the germline V gene, the CDR1 and CDR2 sequences are MNHEY and SVGAGI. Trimming at the junction amounts to 0 bases on V and 4 bases on J, and the germline ends lie 6 bases apart. Measured from the cysteine to the phenylalanine, the CDR3 is 13 residues long. This entry keeps only the CDR3 DNA: 39 bases, framed from base 1. This clone has only a few counts. What antigen it recognizes has not been identified. There are no base qualities to consult, and no much larger clone falls within one base. The sample in question was PBMCs, obtained from a glioma patient whose treatment included an IDH1 peptide vaccine. The sequence is built from TRBV6-5 and TRBJ1-1; there is no confident call for the D gene. The TCR comes from a woman in her twenties or thirties with glioma. Some clones in this sample may be carry-over from other donors' samples. CDR3 sequence: CASSYSRSTEAFF. The bases are TGTGCCAGCAGTTACTCTAGGTCCACTGAAGCTTTCTTT.